The entry below gives a single TCR beta chain sequence along with its context. The antigen remains undetermined. The data belong to a study of beta chain features in type 1 diabetes. Across the whole study: Under 140,000,000 sorted cells were examined across all samples.

The investigators reverse transcribed all of the isolated RNA, so they sequenced expressed TCRB transcripts. Generated by immunoSEQ multiplex PCR, the TCRdb table keeps only in-frame clones and is missing some. Here the sample spans approximately 250,000 clones, around 10% being singletons. Blood was collected once per donor into heparin, averaging approximately 110 mL. Study-level results: The cDNA sequencing approach could over-represent high-TCR-expressing cells. In every one of the four CD4+ subsets, TCRB CDR3s were moderately but significantly shorter in Type 1 diabetes patients.

Sample: naive CD4+ T cells from blood. The origin of this receptor is a woman aged 18-29 years in good health.

CDR3 DNA: TGTGCCAGCAGCCAGACTCCCTCTGAAGCTTTCTTT. It codes for CASSQTPSEAFF. This sequence joins TRBV16 and TRBJ1-1; D is unclear. From germline, CDR1 is KGHSY and CDR2 FQNENV. This CDR3 spans 12 amino acids. V was pared by 3 bases and J by 6 bases, with 8 bases between.